The 18 T cell receptor beta chains listed next were all sequenced from one sample in a study of T cells in Graves' hyperthyroidism and ophthalmopathy (dated by TCRdb to 2018 to 2020). Library generation was performed with multiplex PCR. TCRdb names Illumina HiSeq 2000 as the instrument used. The TCR beta CDR3 regions were amplified from the RNA transcripts. The first round of RT-PCR for the TCR CDR3 was performed with the HTBI primer set and the Qiagen OneStep RT-PCR kit. The public sequencing data were trimmed at Q25 with fastp and processed into clonotypes with MiXCR by TCRdb, which kept only in-frame beta chains. Under each unique CDR3 protein, matching rows form one entry showing the most common genes and DNA. Here the sample has around 580,000 distinct CDR3 sequences; about 43% occur a single time. About 8.3% of the sample rests with the top ten. The specimen was peripheral blood or thyroid tissue (not recorded which). Receptors were obtained from a woman aged 18-35 years with Graves' hyperthyroidism.

The sample holds many counts of this clonotype. The chain uses TRBV7-9 and TRBJ2-5; 12 positions agree with TRBD2. CDR1 and CDR2 from the germline V gene are SEHNR and FQNEAQ (reference sequence). Trimming took 3 bases from V and 4 from J; bases not matched to a gene: 9. The CDR3 is 17 amino acids. DNA of the CDR3: TGTGCCAGCAGCTTCAGCCTAGGACTAGCGGGACTAGAGACCCAGTACTTC. The encoded protein is CASSFSLGLAGLETQYF.

This clonotype was observed at least ten times. The chain carries TRBV7-9 and TRBJ2-7; D is unresolved. V dropped 2 bases and J dropped 5 bases, with 4 bases sitting between them. In germline, CDR1 is SEHNR, CDR2 FQNEAQ (reference sequence). This CDR3 contains 11 residues. The CDR3 DNA reads as TGTGCCAGCAGCTTATCGAACGAGCAGTACTTC. Translation: CASSLSNEQYF.

The V gene is TRBV29-1, the J gene TRBJ2-7; 8 positions match TRBD1. Trimming took 6 bases from V and 6 from J; bases not matched to a gene: 7. The CDR3 contains 12 residues. Germline lookup yields CDR1 SQVTM and CDR2 ANQGSEA. CDR3 sequence reads: CSVAYRGSEQYF. CDR3 bases: TGCAGCGTAGCTTACAGGGGGAGCGAGCAGTACTTC.

The table lists this clonotype with a few counts. The chain joins TRBV7-3 to TRBJ2-2; D unresolved. The germline CDR1 and CDR2 sequences are SGHTA and FQGTGA. V lost 6 bases and J lost 0, with 11 bases in between. This CDR3 spans 15 amino acids. CDR3 nucleotide sequence: TGTGCCAGCAGTTTCCGAAGCGCGAACACCGGGGAGCTGTTTTTT. It translates to CASSFRSANTGELFF. Combining the CDR3 with reference TRBV7-3 and TRBJ2-2 gives the whole variable domain GAGVSQTPSNKVTEKGKYVELRCDPISGHTALYWYRQSLGQGPEFLIYFQGTGAADDSGLPNDRFFAVRPEGSVSTLKIQRTERGDSAVYLCASSFRSANTGELFFGEGSRLTVL.

Many counts were recorded for this clonotype. The rearrangement uses TRBV24-1 and TRBJ2-2; 9 positions match TRBD1. The V gene's germline CDR1 is KGHDR and CDR2 SFDVKD. Trimming cost V 0 bases and J 5 bases; bases outside gene matches: 9. The CDR3 has 18 amino acids. CDR3 DNA sequence: TGTGCCACCAGTGATTTGGTCAAGGGACAGGGCCGTACCGGGGAGCTGTTTTTT. Its translation: CATSDLVKGQGRTGELFF.

This clonotype was recorded once. The rearrangement joins TRBV24-1 to TRBJ2-7, with 7 bases lining up with TRBD1. Trimming removed 6 bases from V and 5 bases from J; junction bases left unmatched: 6. From germline, CDR1 is KGHDR and CDR2 SFDVKD. This CDR3 is 13 amino acids long. The CDR3 protein is CATSKGTAHEQYF. The CDR3 nucleotides read TGTGCCACCAGTAAGGGGACAGCCCACGAGCAGTACTTC.

This clonotype was counted many times. The junction departs from the called germline gene at one end, perhaps through a read error. The gene calls are TRBV29-1 and TRBJ1-4, with 7 nucleotides matching TRBD1. CDR1 is SQVTM, CDR2 ANQGSEA, per germline. This CDR3 is built from 12 residues. The CDR3 protein is CSVGQINENLFF. In nucleotides, the CDR3 is TGCAGCGTGGGACAGATTAATGAAAACCTGTTTTTT.

This clonotype was seen more than once but under ten times. V usage is TRBV7-9 and J usage is TRBJ2-7, with D perhaps matching TRBD2 (5 bases). The J call may be incorrect, as the DNA end agrees better with TRBJ2-1. CDR3 length equals 14 residues. Germline V gene sequence: CDR1 SEHNR, CDR2 FQNEAQ (reference sequence). CDR3 nucleotides: TGTGCCAGCAGCCCACGCTTTAACGGGGATGAGCAGTTCTTC. Protein: CASSPRFNGDEQFF.

The chain uses TRBV29-1 and TRBJ2-5, with D unclear. V dropped 5 bases and J dropped 2 bases, with 12 bases sitting between them. The CDR3 is 13 residues long. The germline V gene has CDR1 SQVTM and CDR2 ANQGSEA. CDR3 sequence: CSVIRDGQETQYF. Here the CDR3 DNA reads TGCAGCGTTATAAGGGATGGACAAGAGACCCAGTACTTC.

Concerning this clonotype: One end of the junction does not line up with germline, which may come from a read error. The J gene is TRBJ2-3, the V gene TRBV20-1; 8 positions match TRBD2. This CDR3 comprises 15 residues. Germline CDR1 reads DFQATT; CDR2 reads SNEGSKA (reference sequence). CDR3 residues: CSAREAGDNTDTQYF. CDR3 DNA sequence: TGCAGCGCTAGAGAAGCGGGGGATAACACAGATACGCAGTATTTT.

The chain carries TRBV4-1 and TRBJ2-7; possible D gene TRBD2, 6 bases. Germline loops: CDR1 MGHRA, CDR2 YSYEKL. This CDR3 has 13 residues. V lost 0 bases to trimming and J lost 6 bases, with 9 bases between them. CDR3 nucleotides: TGCGCCAGCAGCCAAGATCGGGAGTTCGAGCAGTACTTC. Its translation is CASSQDREFEQYF.

V and J are TRBV10-3 and TRBJ1-1; 8 bases match TRBD1. Germline V lookup: CDR1 ENHRY, CDR2 SYGVKD. The CDR3 has 14 residues. Trimming removed 4 bases from V and 7 bases from J; junction bases left unmatched: 8. The CDR3 region has the DNA TGTGCCATCAGTGGCCAGGGGGCAACTAATGAAGCTTTCTTT. This translates into CAISGQGATNEAFF.

The chain recombines TRBV29-1 with TRBJ2-5, with 9 bases identical to TRBD1. Germline loops: CDR1 SQVTM, CDR2 ANQGSEA. This CDR3 has 15 residues. J lost 6 bases, V lost 1 base, and 9 bases had no gene match. CDR3 coding DNA: TGCAGCGTTGAAGCCCCACAGGGGGCCGTTCAGACCCAGTACTTC. It specifies CSVEAPQGAVQTQYF.

The CDR3 is CSAIWTSGRLSYEQYF. Written as DNA, the CDR3 is TGCAGTGCTATCTGGACTAGCGGGAGGCTCTCCTACGAGCAGTACTTC. The V call is TRBV20-1, the J call TRBJ2-7; 14 bases map to TRBD2. CDR3 size: 16 residues. The V gene's germline CDR1 is DFQATT and CDR2 SNEGSKA (reference sequence). The V and J ends lost 4 bases and 0 bases, in that order; junction bases with no gene match: 5.

The J gene is TRBJ2-7, the V gene TRBV29-1; 11 nucleotides align to TRBD2. In germline, CDR1 is SQVTM, CDR2 ANQGSEA. V lost 3 bases and J lost 2; bases outside the gene matches: 0. The CDR3 loop spans 13 amino acids. The CDR3 is CSVEGLAAYEQYF. CDR3 sequence (DNA): TGCAGCGTTGAGGGACTAGCGGCCTACGAGCAGTACTTC.

The V and J genes are TRBV20-1 and TRBJ2-7, with D perhaps TRBD1 (8 bases). This CDR3 is 14 amino acids long. The germline V gene has CDR1 DFQATT and CDR2 SNEGSKA (reference sequence). Trimming cost V 0 bases and J 6 bases, with 15 bases left between them. The CDR3 nucleotides are TGCAGTGCTAGAGAAACAGGGGGGGGTGGCGAGCAGTACTTC. This codes for CSARETGGGGEQYF.

The chain carries TRBV20-1 and TRBJ2-3; D is perhaps TRBD2 (6 bases). Germline loops: CDR1 DFQATT, CDR2 SNEGSKA (reference sequence). CDR3 size: 14 residues. Trimming pared 1 base from V and 2 bases from J, leaving 10 bases between. The CDR3 DNA is TGCAGTGCTAGAGCGGGGACTTACACAGATACGCAGTATTTT. As protein: CSARAGTYTDTQYF.

The gene calls are TRBV5-6 and TRBJ2-7; possible D gene TRBD1, 5 bases. Germline values: CDR1 SGHDT, CDR2 YYEEEE. Trimming stripped 1 base from V and 1 base from J, with 21 bases between. This CDR3 has 18 amino acids. The CDR3 DNA sequence: TGTGCCAGCAGCTTGAACCCCCCTTTTGCAGGGCAATCCTACGAGCAGTACTTC. Residues: CASSLNPPFAGQSYEQYF.